One sample yielded the 27 T cell receptor beta chains listed below, sequenced in a study of CD8 T cells in Susac syndrome (dated by TCRdb to the late 2010s). Library preparation used the immunoSEQ multiplex PCR assay. RNA was extracted with the RNeasy kit and roughly 0.5 to 1 ug was reverse transcribed using random hexamers. Through fastp at Q25 and MiXCR, TCRdb rebuilt clones from the public reads, retaining in-frame beta chains. Rows with one shared CDR3 protein collapse into an entry with the most common genes and DNA. This sample has approximately 210,000 distinct CDR3 sequences in its table, and less than 95% of those were observed once. The top ten constitute 0.15% to 0.2% of the sample. Sequences were obtained from CD4+ T cells from PBMCs. The receptors here all came from a human donor with Susac syndrome.

The V gene is TRBV10-3, the J gene TRBJ2-6; 10 bases fit TRBD2. Germline loops: CDR1 ENHRY, CDR2 SYGVKD. After removal of 5 bases from V and 0 bases from J, the junction contained 7 bases not matched to a gene. The CDR3 totals 18 residues. This CDR3 reads CAISLAGAKSSGANVLTF. CDR3 bases: TGTGCCATCAGTCTAGCGGGGGCTAAGAGCTCTGGGGCCAACGTCCTGACTTTC.

The chain links TRBV6-6 to TRBJ1-5; D not certain. Trimming stripped 2 bases from V and 3 bases from J, with 14 bases between. CDR1 MNHNY and CDR2 SVGAGI come from the germline V gene (reference sequence). This CDR3 region has 16 residues. CDR3 sequence reads: CASSYRVQVANQPQHF. CDR3 nucleotide sequence: TGTGCCAGCAGTTACAGGGTGCAGGTTGCCAATCAGCCCCAGCATTTT.

V and J are TRBV6-2 or TRBV6-3 and TRBJ2-3; either TRBD1 or TRBD2 may supply D (5 bases each). This CDR3 has 13 residues. The germline gives CDR1 MNHEY, CDR2 SVGEGT. Trimming removed 8 bases from V and 4 bases from J, with 13 bases in between. The CDR3 loop reads CASCRGLADTQYF. In DNA form, the CDR3 reads TGTGCCAGCTGTCGGGGCTTGGCAGATACGCAGTATTTT.

The chain joins TRBV10-3 to TRBJ1-2, with 9 bases fitting TRBD1. Germline V gene lookup returns CDR1 ENHRY and CDR2 SYGVKD. This CDR3 has 16 residues. J gave up 6 bases and V 2 bases, and 10 bases lay outside the gene matches. CDR3 residues: CAISEAVGQGSDGYTF. The CDR3, as DNA: TGTGCCATCAGTGAGGCCGTGGGACAGGGTTCCGATGGCTACACCTTC.

This sequence joins TRBV30 and TRBJ2-1; TRBD2 matches at 14 bases. Per the germline V gene, CDR1 is GTSNPN and CDR2 is SVGIG (reference sequence). The CDR3 contains 15 residues. V was pared by 1 base and J by 9 bases, with 5 bases of the junction left unmatched. The CDR3 here is CAWSATSGGASEQFF. As DNA, the CDR3 is TGTGCCTGGAGTGCGACTAGCGGGGGGGCAAGTGAGCAGTTCTTC.

The chain couples TRBV19 to TRBJ2-7; no reliable D call. Trimming left V 4 bases short and J 0 bases short, with 10 bases between. This CDR3 comprises 14 residues. Germline V lookup: CDR1 LNHDA, CDR2 SQIVND (reference sequence). The chain's CDR3 is CASSSDPSSYEQYF. The CDR3 DNA is TGTGCCAGTAGTAGCGATCCCAGCTCCTACGAGCAGTACTTC. Combining the CDR3 with reference TRBV19 and TRBJ2-7 gives the whole variable domain DGGITQSPKYLFRKEGQNVTLSCEQNLNHDAMYWYRQDPGQGLRLIYYSQIVNDFQKGDIAEGYSVSREKKESFPLTVTSAQKNPTAFYLCASSSDPSSYEQYFGPGTRLTVT.

This clonotype appeared a few times. The rearrangement joins TRBV4-3 to TRBJ2-7; D not resolved. Trimming took 0 bases from V and 0 from J, leaving 6 bases between them. CDR1 is LGHNA and CDR2 is YSLEER in the germline V gene. The CDR3 runs to 14 residues. As DNA, the CDR3 is TGCGCCAGCAGCCAAGAACCGAGCTCCTACGAGCAGTACTTC. This codes for CASSQEPSSYEQYF.

The rearrangement joins TRBV3-1 to TRBJ1-6; 9 nucleotides align to TRBD1. Germline V CDR1 and CDR2: LGHDT, YNNKEL (reference sequence). The trim removed 1 base at V and 10 bases at J, leaving 5 bases unmatched. The CDR3 has 15 residues. CDR3 bases: TGTGCCAGCAGCCAAGGTGACAGGGGGAGATCACCCCTCCACTTT. It encodes CASSQGDRGRSPLHF. The variable domain in full, completed from reference TRBV3-1 and TRBJ1-6, reads DTAVSQTPKYLVTQMGNDKSIKCEQNLGHDTMYWYKQDSKKFLKIMFSYNNKELIINETVPNRFSPKSPDKAHLNLHINSLELGDSAVYFCASSQGDRGRSPLHFGNGTRLTVT.

This chain connects TRBV20-1 to TRBJ2-3; tentatively, D is TRBD1 (5 bases). Trimming took off 1 base at V and 0 bases at J, with 8 bases between the two ends. Germline loops: CDR1 DFQATT, CDR2 SNEGSKA (reference sequence). The CDR3 totals 14 residues. In DNA form, the CDR3 reads TGCAGTGCTAGAGTAGGGGTTAGCACAGATACGCAGTATTTT. It yields the protein CSARVGVSTDTQYF.

The chain carries TRBV7-3 and TRBJ2-7, with 8 bases that match TRBD2. This CDR3 has 15 residues. Germline values: CDR1 SGHTA, CDR2 FQGTGA. V trimming: 1 base; J trimming: 5 bases; junction bases outside the gene matches: 7. The CDR3: CASSLIPGGPDEQYF. The CDR3 DNA follows: TGTGCCAGCAGCTTAATCCCGGGAGGGCCAGACGAGCAGTACTTC.

The genes are TRBV19 and TRBJ1-2; 10 nucleotides agree with TRBD1. The CDR3 length is 14 residues. Per germline, CDR1 LNHDA and CDR2 SQIVND (reference sequence). With V trimmed by 5 bases and J by 1 base, 1 base remained unmatched. CDR3 sequence: CASSWDRGNYGYTF. CDR3 nucleotide sequence: TGTGCCAGTAGTTGGGACAGGGGTAACTATGGCTACACCTTC.

V gene TRBV5-1 combines with J gene TRBJ1-1; possibly TRBD1 for D (6 bases). Germline V gene lookup returns CDR1 SGHRS and CDR2 YFSETQ. V was clipped by 4 bases and J by 5 bases, with 12 bases between them. The CDR3 contains 13 residues. CDR3 in DNA: TGCGCCAGCAGCGACAGGTCCGGGACTGAAGCTTTCTTT. It encodes CASSDRSGTEAFF.

The chain employs TRBV4-3 and TRBJ2-5; D remains ambiguous. The V gene lost 2 bases and the J gene lost 4 bases, with 20 bases spanning the gap. This CDR3 has 17 amino acids. Germline-derived CDR1 and CDR2 are LGHNA and YSLEER. For the CDR3, the DNA is TGCGCCAGCAGCCAATCCCTGGGTAGTTTGAGGTTAGAGACCCAGTACTTC. Translation gives CASSQSLGSLRLETQYF.

The rearrangement joins TRBV10-3 to TRBJ2-6, with a tentative D call TRBD2 (5 bases). Deletions cut 2 bases from V and 3 bases from J, with 11 bases between. The CDR3 spans 16 residues. Germline V lookup: CDR1 ENHRY, CDR2 SYGVKD. CDR3 protein: CAISEGRGGGANVLTF. The CDR3 bases are TGTGCCATCAGTGAGGGAAGAGGAGGTGGGGCCAACGTCCTGACTTTC.

Notes on this clonotype: At one boundary the junction diverges from the germline segment, which might be a read error. This rearrangement joins TRBV2 to TRBJ1-6, with 10 bases identical to TRBD1. The CDR3 is 13 residues long. The germline V gene has CDR1 SNHLY and CDR2 FYNNEI. Here the CDR3 DNA reads TGCGGTTGGGGGGGACAGGGGAATTCACCCCTCCACTTT. This encodes CGWGGQGNSPLHF.

V usage is TRBV12-3 or TRBV12-4 and J usage is TRBJ2-3; D is possibly TRBD1 (6 bases). This CDR3 is built from 14 residues. The V and J ends lost 5 bases and 4 bases respectively, with 13 bases between them. The DNA of the CDR3 is TGTGCCAGCAGTCCGCCGGGACAACCAGATACGCAGTATTTT. It encodes CASSPPGQPDTQYF.

The rearrangement links TRBV19 to TRBJ2-5; either TRBD1 or TRBD2 may supply D (5 bases each). V was clipped by 6 bases and J by 9 bases, with 11 bases between them. This CDR3 is 11 amino acids long. Germline V lookup: CDR1 LNHDA, CDR2 SQIVND (reference sequence). CDR3 coding DNA: TGTGCCAGTAGGGGGGAAGGGTCCCAGTACTTC. Its protein is CASRGEGSQYF.

The rearrangement joins TRBV20-1 to TRBJ2-5; 8 nucleotides match TRBD2. Germline CDR1 is DFQATT and CDR2 is SNEGSKA (reference sequence). The V segment lost 0 bases and the J segment 4 bases; nucleotides outside the gene matches: 7. The CDR3 extends over 15 amino acids. As DNA, the CDR3 is TGCAGTGCTAGAGATATCGGACTAGCCGGAGAGACCCAGTACTTC. Translating it yields CSARDIGLAGETQYF.

The chain carries TRBV7-2 and TRBJ2-7; TRBD1 is a possible D gene (5 bases). Germline CDR1 is SGHTA and CDR2 is FQGNSA. V lost 7 bases, J lost 4 bases, and 23 bases lay in between. This CDR3 is 16 amino acids long. This CDR3 is CASTMDTVLGLYEQYF. CDR3 DNA: TGTGCCAGCACCATGGATACGGTCTTGGGGCTATACGAGCAGTACTTC.

The rearrangement joins TRBV20-1 to TRBJ2-5; tentative D call: TRBD2 (5 bases). Germline loops: CDR1 DFQATT, CDR2 SNEGSKA (reference sequence). The length of the CDR3 is 12 residues. CDR3 coding DNA: TGCAGCGCTCAACTAGGGCAAGAGACCCAGTACTTC. This codes for CSAQLGQETQYF.

The rearrangement joins TRBV4-3 to TRBJ2-3; 7 nucleotides align to TRBD2. The germline gives CDR1 LGHNA, CDR2 YSLEER. The CDR3 consists of 15 residues. V lost 4 bases to trimming and J lost 6 bases; unmatched junction nucleotides: 10. CDR3 amino acids: CASSLRAGEGDTQYF. The CDR3 bases are TGCGCCAGCAGCCTCCGAGCCGGGGAGGGGGATACGCAGTATTTT.

V and J are TRBV5-1 and TRBJ2-2; 10 nucleotides align to TRBD1. V lost 4 bases to trimming and J lost 5 bases; unmatched junction nucleotides: 8. CDR3 length: 16 residues. Germline assignment: CDR1 SGHRS and CDR2 YFSETQ. As DNA, the CDR3 is TGCGCCAGCAGCACCGGGGACAGGGGAGGTACCGGGGAGCTGTTTTTT. Its protein product is CASSTGDRGGTGELFF. The whole variable domain, filled in from reference TRBV5-1 and TRBJ2-2, reads KAGVTQTPRYLIKTRGQQVTLSCSPISGHRSVSWYQQTPGQGLQFLFEYFSETQRNKGNFPGRFSGRQFSNSRSEMNVSTLELGDSALYLCASSTGDRGGTGELFFGEGSRLTVL.

The chain uses TRBV29-1 and TRBJ1-2; D remains unclear. This CDR3 has 16 residues. Germline CDR1 is SQVTM and CDR2 is ANQGSEA. The ends were cut back, 4 bases at V and 4 bases at J, with 22 bases in the middle. The CDR3: CSVAYKARMGPYGYTF. CDR3 bases: TGCAGCGTTGCGTATAAGGCGAGGATGGGTCCCTATGGCTACACCTTC.

A single count supports this clonotype. This chain connects TRBV5-1 to TRBJ2-7; tentatively, D is TRBD2 (6 bases). The CDR3 runs 15 residues. Trimming took off 4 bases at V and 2 bases at J, with 16 bases between the two ends. CDR1 is SGHRS and CDR2 is YFSETQ in the germline V gene. The CDR3 here is CASSPRLVNTYEQYF. CDR3 sequence (DNA): TGCGCCAGCAGCCCTAGACTAGTGAATACCTACGAGCAGTACTTC.

This chain links TRBV19 with TRBJ2-7; weak D call: TRBD1 (5 bases). CDR1 LNHDA and CDR2 SQIVND come from the germline V gene (reference sequence). Deletions cut 6 bases from V and 0 bases from J, with 12 bases between. This CDR3 contains 14 residues. The CDR3 nucleotides are TGTGCCAGTAGCAGGACACAGAGCTCCTACGAGCAGTACTTC. It specifies CASSRTQSSYEQYF. The entire variable domain, with the rest obtained from reference TRBV19 and TRBJ2-7, is as follows: DGGITQSPKYLFRKEGQNVTLSCEQNLNHDAMYWYRQDPGQGLRLIYYSQIVNDFQKGDIAEGYSVSREKKESFPLTVTSAQKNPTAFYLCASSRTQSSYEQYFGPGTRLTVT.

The V and J genes are TRBV5-4 and TRBJ2-1; no clear D. Germline CDR1 is SGHNT and CDR2 is YYREEE (reference sequence). This CDR3 has 14 amino acids. The V and J ends lost 4 bases and 5 bases respectively, with 13 bases between them. The CDR3 nucleotides are TGTGCCAGCAGCACGGTGATAGACCACAATGAGCAGTTCTTC. This encodes CASSTVIDHNEQFF.

This rearrangement joins TRBV10-3 to TRBJ2-1; the match to TRBD1 covers 8 bases. Germline V gene lookup returns CDR1 ENHRY and CDR2 SYGVKD. CDR3 size: 14 residues. The J segment lost 5 bases and the V segment lost 2 bases, leaving 2 bases of the junction unmatched. CDR3 residues: CAISERQGHNEQFF. The CDR3 nucleotides read TGTGCCATCAGTGAGAGACAGGGGCACAATGAGCAGTTCTTC.